This T cell receptor beta chain was obtained from a study of blood T cell repertoires in COVID-19. Across the study: Specimens from acute and convalescent COVID-19 originated in the United States, Italy and Spain. The cDNA or gDNA used as material had been derived from T cells, B-cell-depleted T cells, or PBMCs.

Per the study methods: Estimation of nucleated cell counts relied on the amplification of reference gene primers. TCRdb's copy holds only in-frame clones and misses some; the assay was immunoSEQ multiplex PCR. V, J and clone size derive from that table, while D and trimming were established from the DNA sequence. This table has a few hundred thousand clones, 89% appearing once. This receptor was taken from a man between 18 and 35 years old who had recovered from COVID-19. The sequenced sample consisted of peripheral blood.

As DNA, the CDR3 is TGTGCCAGCACGCCACGATGGAGGGAGGCTATCTTCGGCTACACCTTC. Protein product: CASTPRWREAIFGYTF. The chain is built from TRBV7-8 and TRBJ1-2; D gene unclear. Germline loops: CDR1 SGHVS, CDR2 FQNEAQ. The V end was cut by 7 bases, the J end by 8 bases, with 26 bases between. CDR3 size: 16 residues.